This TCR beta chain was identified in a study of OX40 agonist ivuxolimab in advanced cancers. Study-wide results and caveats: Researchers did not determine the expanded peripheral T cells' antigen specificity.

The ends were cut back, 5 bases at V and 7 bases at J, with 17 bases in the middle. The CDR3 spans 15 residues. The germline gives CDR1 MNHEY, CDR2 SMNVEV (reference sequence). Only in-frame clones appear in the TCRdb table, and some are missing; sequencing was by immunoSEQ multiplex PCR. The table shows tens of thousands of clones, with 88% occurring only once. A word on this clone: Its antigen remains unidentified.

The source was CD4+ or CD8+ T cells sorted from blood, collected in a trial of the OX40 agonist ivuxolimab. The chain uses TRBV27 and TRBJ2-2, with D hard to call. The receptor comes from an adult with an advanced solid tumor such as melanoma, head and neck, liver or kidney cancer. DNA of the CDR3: TGTGCCAGCAGTCCCCGCCCTTGGGCAGACGGGGAGCTGTTTTTT. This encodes CASSPRPWADGELFF.